The 4 T cell receptor beta chains listed next were all sequenced from one sample in a study of blood T cells in healthy people across ages. Through a sample-barcoded 5' primer and a J-beta primer mix, a second PCR was run for roughly 6 to 11 cycles. Each CDR3 protein gets one entry after TCRdb re-called the 5' RACE reads with MiXCR. The sample holds about 2 million distinct CDR3 sequences, about 49% seen once. Sequences were obtained from blood. The receptors originated from a woman aged 40 to 50 in good health.

The V and J genes are TRBV12-3 or TRBV12-4 and TRBJ1-1, with D unresolved. V was clipped by 6 bases and J by 4 bases, with 15 bases between them. The CDR3 is 14 amino acids. The DNA of the CDR3 is TGTGCCAGCAGGCCCGCAGGCGGCGTCACTGAAGCTTTCTTT. This encodes CASRPAGGVTEAFF.

V usage is TRBV3-1 and J usage is TRBJ2-5; 8 bases are shared with TRBD1. This CDR3 comprises 15 residues. Germline V gives CDR1 LGHDT, CDR2 YNNKEL (reference sequence). V lost 4 bases and J lost 4; bases outside the gene matches: 8. The CDR3, as DNA: TGTGCCAGCAGCCGGGTACAGGGGGTCCGAGAGACCCAGTACTTC. It specifies CASSRVQGVRETQYF.

This clonotype was seen a handful of times. This chain joins TRBV15 and TRBJ2-7; tentatively, D is TRBD2 (6 bases). The germline V and J ends were trimmed by 2 bases and 4 bases, with 12 bases remaining between them. The CDR3 sequence is 14 residues long. CDR1 is LNHNV and CDR2 is YYDKDF in the germline V gene (reference sequence). The CDR3 region is CATSRIPGAYEQYF. Written as DNA, the CDR3 is TGTGCCACCAGCAGAATACCGGGAGCTTACGAGCAGTACTTC.

This clonotype was observed a handful of times. The CDR3 protein is CASSYQGAGYGYTF. The DNA of the CDR3 is TGTGCCAGCAGTTACCAGGGGGCCGGTTATGGCTACACCTTC. The rearrangement uses TRBV6-6 and TRBJ1-2; 8 bases are a match to TRBD1. With 2 bases clipped from V and 5 bases from J, the junction kept 4 bases outside the gene matches. CDR1 is MNHNY, CDR2 SVGAGI, per germline (reference sequence). The CDR3 covers 14 residues.